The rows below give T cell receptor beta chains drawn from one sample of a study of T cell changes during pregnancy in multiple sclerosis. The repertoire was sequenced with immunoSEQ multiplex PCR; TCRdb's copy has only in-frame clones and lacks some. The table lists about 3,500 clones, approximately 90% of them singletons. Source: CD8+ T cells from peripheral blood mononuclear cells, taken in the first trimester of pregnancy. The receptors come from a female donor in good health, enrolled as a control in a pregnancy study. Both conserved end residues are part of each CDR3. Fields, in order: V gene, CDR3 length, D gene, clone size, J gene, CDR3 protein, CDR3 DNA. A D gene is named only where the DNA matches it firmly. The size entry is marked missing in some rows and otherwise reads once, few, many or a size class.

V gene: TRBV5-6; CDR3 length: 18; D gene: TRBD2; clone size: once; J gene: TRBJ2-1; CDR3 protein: CASSRMGLAGPGNNEQFF; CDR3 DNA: TGTGCCAGCAGTAGAATGGGACTAGCGGGCCCCGGGAACAATGAGCAGTTCTTC
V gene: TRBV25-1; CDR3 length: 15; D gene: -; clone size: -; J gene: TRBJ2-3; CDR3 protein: CASSETGLRTDTQYF; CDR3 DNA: TGTGCCAGCAGTGAAACGGGACTCCGCACAGATACGCAGTATTTT
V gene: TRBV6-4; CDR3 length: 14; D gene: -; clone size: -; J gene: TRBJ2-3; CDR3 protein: CASSEEGSTDTQYF; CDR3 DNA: TGTGCCAGCAGTGAAGAGGGTAGCACAGATACGCAGTATTTT
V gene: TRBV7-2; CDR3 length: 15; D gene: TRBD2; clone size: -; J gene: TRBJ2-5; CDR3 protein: CASSGERGLGETQYF; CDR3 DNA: TGTGCCAGCAGCGGTGAGCGGGGGCTAGGCGAGACCCAGTACTTC
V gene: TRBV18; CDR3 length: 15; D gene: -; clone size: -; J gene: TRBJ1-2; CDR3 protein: CASSPGRGTLDGYTF; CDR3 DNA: TGTGCCAGCTCACCAGGACGGGGGACCCTCGATGGCTACACCTTC
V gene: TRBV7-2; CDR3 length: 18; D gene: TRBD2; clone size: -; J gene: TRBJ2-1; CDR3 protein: CASSLGGTRTWRRNEQFF; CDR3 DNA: TGTGCCAGCAGCTTAGGGGGGACTAGAACGTGGCGACGCAATGAGCAGTTCTTC
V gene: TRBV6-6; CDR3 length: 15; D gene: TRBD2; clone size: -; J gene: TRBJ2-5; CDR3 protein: CASSGGLAGKETQYF; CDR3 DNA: TGTGCCAGCAGTGGAGGACTAGCGGGAAAAGAGACCCAGTACTTC
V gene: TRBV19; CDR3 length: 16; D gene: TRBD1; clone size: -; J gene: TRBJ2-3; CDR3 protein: CASSMAGQGATDTQYF; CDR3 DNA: TGTGCCAGTAGTATGGCCGGACAGGGGGCCACAGATACGCAGTATTTT
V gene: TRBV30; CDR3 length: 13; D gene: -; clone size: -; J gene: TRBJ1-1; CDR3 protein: CAWSVLRGPKAFF; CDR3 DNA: TGTGCCTGGAGTGTACTCAGGGGCCCGAAAGCTTTCTTT
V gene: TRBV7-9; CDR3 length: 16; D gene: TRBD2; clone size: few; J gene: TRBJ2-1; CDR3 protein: CASSLASGGVYNEQFF; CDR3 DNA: TGTGCCAGCAGCTTAGCTAGCGGGGGGGTCTACAATGAGCAGTTCTTC
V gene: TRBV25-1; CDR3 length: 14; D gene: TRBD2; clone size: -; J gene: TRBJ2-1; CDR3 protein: CASSGAGDYNEQFF; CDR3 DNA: TGTGCCAGCAGTGGGGCGGGGGATTACAATGAGCAGTTCTTC
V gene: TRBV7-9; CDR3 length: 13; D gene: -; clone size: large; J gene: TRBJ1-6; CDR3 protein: CASSEIQGSPLHF; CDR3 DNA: TGTGCCAGCAGCGAAATCCAGGGTTCACCCCTCCACTTT
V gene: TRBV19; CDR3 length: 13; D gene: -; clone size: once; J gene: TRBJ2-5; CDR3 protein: CASSIVRQETQYF; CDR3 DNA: TGTGCCAGTAGTATAGTGCGTCAAGAGACCCAGTACTTC
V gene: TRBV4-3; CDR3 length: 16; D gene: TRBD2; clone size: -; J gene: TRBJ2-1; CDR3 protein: CASSQDGTSGNNEQFF; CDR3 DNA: TGCGCCAGCAGCCAAGACGGCACTAGCGGTAACAATGAGCAGTTCTTC
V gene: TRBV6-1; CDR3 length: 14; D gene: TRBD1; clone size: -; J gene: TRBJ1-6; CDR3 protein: CASSDGTDNSPLHF; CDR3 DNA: TGTGCCAGCAGTGACGGGACAGATAATTCACCCCTCCACTTT
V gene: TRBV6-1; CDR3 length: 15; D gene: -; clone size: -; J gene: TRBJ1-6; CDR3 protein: CASGGVGLDNSPLHF; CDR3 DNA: TGTGCCAGCGGAGGGGTGGGTCTAGACAATTCACCCCTCCACTTT
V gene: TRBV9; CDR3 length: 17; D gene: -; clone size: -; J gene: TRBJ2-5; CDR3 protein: CASSVAGGQGVQETQYF; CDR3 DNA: TGTGCCAGCAGCGTAGCGGGAGGGCAGGGGGTCCAAGAGACCCAGTACTTC
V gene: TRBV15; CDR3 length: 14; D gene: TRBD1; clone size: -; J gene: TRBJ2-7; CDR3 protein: CATREQGASYEQYF; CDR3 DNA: TGTGCCACCAGGGAACAGGGGGCCTCCTACGAGCAGTACTTC
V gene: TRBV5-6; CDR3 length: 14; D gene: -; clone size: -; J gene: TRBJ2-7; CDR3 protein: CASSLGQASYEQYF; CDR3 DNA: TGTGCCAGCAGCTTGGGCCAGGCCTCCTACGAGCAGTACTTC
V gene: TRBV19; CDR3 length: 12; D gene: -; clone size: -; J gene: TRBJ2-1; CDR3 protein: CASSNYLNEQFF; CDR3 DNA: TGTGCCAGTAGTAATTATCTGAATGAGCAGTTCTTC
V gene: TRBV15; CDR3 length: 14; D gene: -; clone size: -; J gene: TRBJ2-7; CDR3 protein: CATSGGRDSYEQYF; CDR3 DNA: TGTGCCACCAGCGGGGGCCGCGACTCCTACGAGCAGTACTTC
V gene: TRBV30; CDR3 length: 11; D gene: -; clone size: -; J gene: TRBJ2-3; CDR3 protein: CAWSPSVTQYF; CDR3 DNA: TGTGCCTGGAGTCCTAGCGTTACGCAGTATTTT
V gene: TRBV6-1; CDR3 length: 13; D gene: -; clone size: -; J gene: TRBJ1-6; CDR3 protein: CASSEAEESPLHF; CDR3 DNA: TGTGCCAGCAGTGAAGCGGAGGAATCACCCCTCCACTTT
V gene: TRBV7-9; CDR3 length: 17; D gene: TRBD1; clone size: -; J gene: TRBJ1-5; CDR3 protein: CASSLALGQGSNQPQHF; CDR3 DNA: TGTGCCAGCAGCTTAGCCTTGGGACAGGGGAGCAATCAGCCCCAGCATTTT
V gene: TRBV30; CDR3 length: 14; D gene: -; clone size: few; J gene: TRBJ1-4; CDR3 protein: CAWKTGWTNEKLFF; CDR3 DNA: TGTGCCTGGAAAACAGGGTGGACTAATGAAAAACTGTTTTTT
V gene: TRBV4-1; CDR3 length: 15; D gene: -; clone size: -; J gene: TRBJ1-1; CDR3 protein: CASSQGVGFGTEAFF; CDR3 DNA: TGCGCCAGCAGCCAGGGAGTGGGTTTTGGCACTGAAGCTTTCTTT
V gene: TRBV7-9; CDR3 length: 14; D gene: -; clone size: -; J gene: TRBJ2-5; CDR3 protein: CASSFPGNQETQYF; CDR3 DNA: TGTGCCAGCAGCTTTCCGGGGAATCAAGAGACCCAGTACTTC
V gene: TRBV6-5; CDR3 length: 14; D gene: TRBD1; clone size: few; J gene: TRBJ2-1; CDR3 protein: CASSYIRGHNEQFF; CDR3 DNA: TGTGCCAGCAGTTATATCAGGGGGCACAATGAGCAGTTCTTC
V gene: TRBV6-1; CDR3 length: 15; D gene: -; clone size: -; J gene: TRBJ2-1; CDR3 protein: CASSSSSFSYNEQFF; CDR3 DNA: TGTGCCAGCAGTAGTTCTAGCTTCTCCTACAATGAGCAGTTCTTC
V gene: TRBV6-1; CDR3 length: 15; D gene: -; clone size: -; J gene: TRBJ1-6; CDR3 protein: CASSQDEFNASPLHF; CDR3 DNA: TGTGCCAGCAGTCAGGATGAGTTTAATGCTTCACCCCTCCACTTT
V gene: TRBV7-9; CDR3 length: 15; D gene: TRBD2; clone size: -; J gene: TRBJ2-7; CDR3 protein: CASSLGGLAGGEQYF; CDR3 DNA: TGTGCCAGCAGCTTAGGAGGACTAGCGGGAGGCGAGCAGTACTTC
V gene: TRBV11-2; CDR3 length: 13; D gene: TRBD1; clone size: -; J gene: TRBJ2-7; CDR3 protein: CASSSGTGNEQYF; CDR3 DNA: TGTGCCAGCAGTTCCGGGACAGGGAACGAGCAGTACTTC
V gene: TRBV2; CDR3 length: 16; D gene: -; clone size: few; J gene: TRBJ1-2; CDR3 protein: CASSEGGRANNYGYTF; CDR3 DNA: TGTGCCAGCAGTGAGGGGGGTAGGGCCAATAACTATGGCTACACCTTC
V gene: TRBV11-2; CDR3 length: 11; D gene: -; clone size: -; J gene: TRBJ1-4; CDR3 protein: CASSLSRRLFF; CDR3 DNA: TGTGCCAGCAGCTTGAGCAGGCGACTGTTTTTT
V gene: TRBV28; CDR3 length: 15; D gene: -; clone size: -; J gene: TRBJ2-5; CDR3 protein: CASSARGLGQETQYF; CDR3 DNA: TGTGCCAGCAGTGCCCGAGGGCTAGGCCAAGAGACCCAGTACTTC
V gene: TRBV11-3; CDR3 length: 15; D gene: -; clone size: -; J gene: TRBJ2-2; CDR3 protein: CASSSLASNTGELFF; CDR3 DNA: TGTGCCAGCAGCTCCCTAGCGTCGAACACCGGGGAGCTGTTTTTT
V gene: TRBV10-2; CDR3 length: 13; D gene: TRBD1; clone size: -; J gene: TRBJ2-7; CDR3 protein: CACGGDRSYEQYF; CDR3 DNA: TGCGCCTGCGGTGGGGACAGATCCTACGAGCAGTACTTC
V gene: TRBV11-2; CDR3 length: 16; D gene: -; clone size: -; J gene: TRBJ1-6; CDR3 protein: CASSLTDNSYNSPLHF; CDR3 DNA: TGTGCCAGCAGCTTGACAGACAACTCCTATAATTCACCCCTCCACTTT
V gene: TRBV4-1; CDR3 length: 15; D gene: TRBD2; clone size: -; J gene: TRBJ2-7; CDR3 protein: CASSPAPLAAYEQYF; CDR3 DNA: TGCGCCAGCAGCCCCGCCCCACTAGCGGCGTACGAGCAGTACTTC
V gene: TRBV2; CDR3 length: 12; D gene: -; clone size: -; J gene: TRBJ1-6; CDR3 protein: CASNSAFSPLHF; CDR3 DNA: TGTGCCAGCAACTCAGCGTTTTCACCCCTCCACTTT
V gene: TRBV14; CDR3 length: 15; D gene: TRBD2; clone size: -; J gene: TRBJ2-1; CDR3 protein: CASSLLAGAGNEQFF; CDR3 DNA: TGTGCCAGCAGTCTCCTAGCGGGAGCAGGGAATGAGCAGTTCTTC
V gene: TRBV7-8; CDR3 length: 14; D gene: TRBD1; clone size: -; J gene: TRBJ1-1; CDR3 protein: CASRQGAMNTEAFF; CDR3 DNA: TGTGCCAGCAGACAGGGGGCGATGAACACTGAAGCTTTCTTT
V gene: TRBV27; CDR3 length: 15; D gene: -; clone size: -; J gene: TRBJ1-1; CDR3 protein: CASSPRDMMGTEAFF; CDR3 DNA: TGTGCCAGCAGTCCCCGGGACATGATGGGTACTGAAGCTTTCTTT
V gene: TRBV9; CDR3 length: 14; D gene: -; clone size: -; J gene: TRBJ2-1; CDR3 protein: CASVGGSSYNEQFF; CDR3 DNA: TGTGCCAGCGTCGGCGGTAGCTCCTACAATGAGCAGTTCTTC
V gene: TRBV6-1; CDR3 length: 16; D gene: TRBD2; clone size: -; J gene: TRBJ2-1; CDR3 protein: CASSEGTSGSFHEQFF; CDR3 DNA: TGTGCCAGCAGTGAAGGGACTAGCGGGAGTTTCCATGAGCAGTTCTTC
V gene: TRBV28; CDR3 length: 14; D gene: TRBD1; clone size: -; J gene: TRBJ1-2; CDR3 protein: CASSRDSLRYGYTF; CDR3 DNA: TGTGCCAGCAGTCGGGACAGTCTGAGGTATGGCTACACCTTC
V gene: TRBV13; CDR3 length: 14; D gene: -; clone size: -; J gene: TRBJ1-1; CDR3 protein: CASRGSPENREAFF; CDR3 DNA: TGTGCCAGCAGGGGCAGCCCTGAGAACCGTGAAGCTTTCTTT
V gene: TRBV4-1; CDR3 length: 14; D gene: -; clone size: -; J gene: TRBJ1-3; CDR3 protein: CASSQAPSGNTIYF; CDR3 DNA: TGCGCCAGCAGCCAAGCTCCCTCTGGAAACACCATATATTTT
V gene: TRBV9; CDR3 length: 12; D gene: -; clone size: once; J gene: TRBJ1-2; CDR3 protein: CASSVAGGPRAF; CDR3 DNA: TGTGCCAGCAGCGTAGCGGGAGGCCCGAGGGCCTTC
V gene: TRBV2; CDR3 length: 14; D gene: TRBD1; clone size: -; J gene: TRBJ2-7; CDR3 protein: CAGRNTGTDYEQYF; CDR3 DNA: TGTGCCGGACGAAATACCGGGACAGACTACGAGCAGTACTTC
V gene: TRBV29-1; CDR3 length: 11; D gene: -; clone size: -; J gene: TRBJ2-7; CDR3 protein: CSVTAVGEQYF; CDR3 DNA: TGCAGCGTTACAGCGGTGGGCGAGCAGTACTTC
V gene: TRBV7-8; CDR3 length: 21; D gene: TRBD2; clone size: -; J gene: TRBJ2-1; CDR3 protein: CASSFRSIAERGLSSYNEQFF; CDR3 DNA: TGTGCCAGCAGCTTTCGTTCAATCGCCGAGCGGGGGCTCAGCTCCTACAATGAGCAGTTCTTC
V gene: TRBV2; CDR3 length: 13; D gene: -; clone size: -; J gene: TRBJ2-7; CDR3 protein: CASLQVLSYEQYF; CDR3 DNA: TGTGCCAGTTTACAGGTTCTCTCCTACGAGCAGTACTTC
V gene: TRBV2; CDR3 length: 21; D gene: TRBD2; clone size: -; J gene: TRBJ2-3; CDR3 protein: CASSEKRWLAGPTISTDTQYF; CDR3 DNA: TGTGCCAGCAGTGAAAAGAGGTGGCTAGCGGGGCCGACGATTAGCACAGATACGCAGTATTTT
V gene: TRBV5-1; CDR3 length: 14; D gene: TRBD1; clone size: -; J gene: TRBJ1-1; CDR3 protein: CASRWTGMGTEAFF; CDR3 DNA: TGCGCCAGCAGGTGGACAGGGATGGGCACTGAAGCTTTCTTT
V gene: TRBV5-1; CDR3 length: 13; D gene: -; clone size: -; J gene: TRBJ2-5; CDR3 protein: CASSSQSQETQYF; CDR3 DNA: TGCGCCAGCAGCTCTCAGTCTCAAGAGACCCAGTACTTC
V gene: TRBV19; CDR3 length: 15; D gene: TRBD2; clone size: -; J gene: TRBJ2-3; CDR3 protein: CASSMMGGGADTQYF; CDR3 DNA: TGTGCCAGTAGTATGATGGGGGGAGGGGCAGATACGCAGTATTTT